The 6 T cell receptor beta chains reported below all come from one sample, sequenced in a study of blood T cell repertoires in COVID-19. The assay was immunoSEQ multiplex PCR, and TCRdb's table has in-frame clones only and misses some. The sample has around 20,000 clones; around nine tenths are singletons. Input material: peripheral blood. The receptors were gathered from a human donor in a cohort sampled during active COVID-19.

The chain links TRBV30 to TRBJ1-5, with D possibly matching TRBD1 (6 bases). The V gene's germline CDR1 is GTSNPN and CDR2 SVGIG (reference sequence). The CDR3 is 16 residues long. V was cut by 0 bases and J by 3 bases, with 15 bases left in between. CDR3 DNA: TGTGCCTGGAGTGTAGCAGCGGGGGGCTTCAATCAGCCCCAGCATTTT. Protein product: CAWSVAAGGFNQPQHF.

The V call is TRBV6-5, the J call TRBJ1-1; D is undetermined. The CDR3 totals 13 residues. From germline, CDR1 is MNHEY and CDR2 SVGAGI. The V end lost 6 bases, the J end lost 2 bases, and 10 bases lay between the germline ends. CDR3 loop: CASRHDTNTEAFF. CDR3 in DNA: TGTGCCAGCAGACACGACACCAACACTGAAGCTTTCTTT.

The V call is TRBV7-9, the J call TRBJ1-2; possible D gene TRBD1, 5 bases. The CDR3 contains 14 residues. Between the trimmed V and J ends, which lost 7 bases and 3 bases, there was a span of 15 bases. Per germline, CDR1 SEHNR and CDR2 FQNEAQ (reference sequence). DNA of the CDR3: TGTGCCAGCATCCCCCCCCGGGGGGACTATGGCTACACCTTC. As protein: CASIPPRGDYGYTF.

This clone was counted a single time. This CDR3 reads CASSLGGTDTGELFF. CDR3 sequence (DNA): TGCGCCAGCAGCCTAGGCGGGACAGACACCGGGGAGCTGTTTTTT. The rearrangement joins TRBV5-1 to TRBJ2-2, with D tentatively TRBD1 (7 bases). The germline CDR1 and CDR2 sequences are SGHRS and YFSETQ. This CDR3 is 15 amino acids long. Trimming cost V 4 bases and J 3 bases, with 13 bases left between them.

V and J are TRBV18 and TRBJ2-1; a possible D gene is TRBD1 (6 bases). The CDR3 has 16 amino acids. V was cut by 2 bases and J by 9 bases, with 20 bases left in between. The germline CDR1 and CDR2 sequences are KGHSH and LQKENI. CDR3 sequence reads: CASSPVNARGITEQFF. DNA of the CDR3: TGTGCCAGCTCACCAGTTAACGCCAGGGGAATTACTGAGCAGTTCTTC.

V usage is TRBV3-1 (or the pseudogene TRBV3-2) and J usage is TRBJ1-6, with D unresolved. The germline V gene encodes CDR1 LGHDT and CDR2 YNNKEL (reference sequence). The V and J ends lost 0 bases and 8 bases respectively, with 5 bases between them. The CDR3 runs to 13 residues. CDR3 DNA sequence: TGTGCCAGCAGCCAAGATCGTGATTCACCCCTCCACTTT. This gives the protein CASSQDRDSPLHF.